This T cell receptor (beta chain) was sequenced in a study of blood T cell repertoires in COVID-19. Across the study: The cDNA or gDNA used as material had been derived from T cells, B-cell-depleted T cells, or PBMCs.

Method: immunoSEQ multiplex PCR; TCRdb's copy keeps in-frame clones and lacks some. The table lists roughly 430,000 clones, approximately 85% of them singletons, with around 1.9% in the top ten. Sequencing input: PBMCs or T cells enriched from blood (not recorded which). The clonotype was recovered from a woman in her thirties or forties with acute COVID-19.

The CDR3 nucleotides read TGTGCCAGCAGCTTAGTTAGTCCTAGCGGGGGGGCCTTATACGAGCAGTACTTC. This sequence encodes CASSLVSPSGGALYEQYF. The chain has TRBV7-6 and TRBJ2-7; TRBD2 matches at 12 bases. With 1 base clipped from V and 4 bases from J, the junction kept 11 bases outside the gene matches. The CDR3 has 18 amino acids. The V gene's germline CDR1 is SGHVS and CDR2 FNYEAQ.